Presented here are 21 T cell receptor beta chains from one specimen sequenced in a study of T cell responses to AZD1222 COVID-19 vaccine. Sequencing used immunoSEQ multiplex PCR; TCRdb keeps in-frame clones, though not all of them. Of roughly 100,000 clones detected, about nine tenths appear once; the ten largest clones hold 1% to 1.5%. Sample: peripheral blood, taken on day 0 of AZD1222 vaccination. The source of these receptors is an adult in good health.

V is TRBV18 and J is TRBJ1-6; TRBD1 aligns across 8 bases. Germline V gene data show CDR1 as KGHSH and CDR2 as LQKENI. V was clipped by 5 bases and J by 7 bases; unmatched bases: 4. This CDR3 spans 14 amino acids. CDR3 DNA: TGTGCCAGCTCAACACAGGGGGTGAATTCACCCCTCCACTTT. Amino acids: CASSTQGVNSPLHF.

The J gene is TRBJ2-7, the V gene TRBV7-6; TRBD2 aligns across 7 bases. Germline loops: CDR1 SGHVS, CDR2 FNYEAQ. The length of the CDR3 is 15 residues. J was trimmed by 0 bases and V by 0 bases; bases with no gene match: 2. CDR3: CASSLAGGGSYEQYF. CDR3 nucleotide sequence: TGTGCCAGCAGCTTAGCGGGGGGGGGCTCCTACGAGCAGTACTTC.

In the case of this clone: Distinct nucleotide sequences in the sample also encode this CDR3. The chain is built from TRBV6-1 and TRBJ2-5; 11 bases are shared with TRBD2. CDR1 MNHNS and CDR2 SASEGT come from the germline V gene. The CDR3 length is 15 residues. V dropped 2 bases and J dropped 2; count of bases not matched to a gene: 1. The CDR3 bases are TGTGCCAGCAGTGAATTAGCGGGGGGGCAAGAGACCCAGTACTTC. Protein: CASSELAGGQETQYF.

The chain recombines TRBV28 with TRBJ1-1; TRBD1 matches 9 bases. The CDR3 totals 14 residues. The trim removed 3 bases at V and 5 bases at J, leaving 4 bases unmatched. Germline CDR1 reads MDHEN; CDR2 reads SYDVKM. The CDR3 coding sequence is TGTGCCAGCAGTTTCCCGGGACAGGGAACTGAAGCTTTCTTT. Amino acid sequence: CASSFPGQGTEAFF.

The CDR3 is CASTGSRSYNEQFF. For the CDR3, the DNA is TGTGCCAGCACGGGGAGTAGGTCCTACAATGAGCAGTTCTTC. The chain combines TRBV2 with TRBJ2-1, with D possibly TRBD2 on 5 matching bases. Trimming cost V 7 bases and J 1 base, with 11 bases left between them. The CDR3 consists of 14 residues. CDR1 and CDR2 (germline): SNHLY, FYNNEI.

The chain links TRBV18 to TRBJ1-6; a possible D gene is TRBD1 (5 bases). The germline V gene has CDR1 KGHSH and CDR2 LQKENI. V was shortened by 3 bases and J by 7 bases, with 10 bases between the two germline ends. The CDR3 is 14 amino acids. As DNA, the CDR3 is TGTGCCAGCTCACCCGGGACGCAAAATTCACCCCTCCACTTT. It yields the protein CASSPGTQNSPLHF.

This chain connects TRBV19 to TRBJ1-1; no firm D call. Germline lookup yields CDR1 LNHDA and CDR2 SQIVND (reference sequence). Trimming removed 6 bases at V and 8 bases at J, with 13 bases between. The CDR3 sequence is 12 residues long. The DNA of the CDR3 is TGTGCCAGTAGGGAGGTCGGGTCAGAAGCTTTCTTT. Amino acids: CASREVGSEAFF.

This chain uses TRBV3-1 (or the pseudogene TRBV3-2) with TRBJ2-2; 9 bases line up with TRBD1. This CDR3 contains 16 residues. Germline assignment: CDR1 LGHDT and CDR2 YNNKEL (reference sequence). The V segment lost 5 bases and the J segment 7 bases; nucleotides outside the gene matches: 11. CDR3 in amino acids: CASSTPNRGQGGELFF. DNA of the CDR3: TGTGCCAGCAGCACACCGAACAGGGGGCAAGGCGGGGAGCTGTTTTTT.

The chain uses TRBV15 and TRBJ1-3; 7 positions agree with TRBD1. After removal of 2 bases from V and 2 bases from J, the junction contained 6 bases not matched to a gene. The germline gives CDR1 LNHNV, CDR2 YYDKDF (reference sequence). The CDR3 contains 16 residues. DNA for the CDR3: TGTGCCACCAGCAGACCCTCCGGGACAGCTGGAAACACCATATATTTT. Protein: CATSRPSGTAGNTIYF.

This clone was observed a single time. The V call is TRBV2, the J call TRBJ2-3; the match to TRBD2 covers 9 bases. The trim removed 11 bases at V and 4 bases at J, leaving 10 bases unmatched. The length of the CDR3 is 14 residues. Germline lookup yields CDR1 SNHLY and CDR2 FYNNEI. The CDR3 DNA sequence: TGTGCCCCAAGGGCTAGCGGGGAAGCAGATACGCAGTATTTT. As protein: CAPRASGEADTQYF.

The chain links TRBV5-1 to TRBJ1-5, with a possible D match to TRBD1 (6 bases). From germline, CDR1 is SGHRS and CDR2 YFSETQ. This CDR3 is 14 amino acids long. V shed 0 bases and J shed 4 bases, with 8 bases lying between them. DNA of the CDR3: TGCGCCAGCAGCTTGGAAGGGGGAAATCAGCCCCAGCATTTT. It translates to CASSLEGGNQPQHF.

The genes are TRBV5-5 and TRBJ2-1; 11 bases are a match to TRBD2. The CDR3 loop spans 15 amino acids. J lost 7 bases, V lost 4 bases, and 7 bases had no gene match. Germline CDR1 is SGHKS and CDR2 is YYEKEE (reference sequence). CDR3 sequence (DNA): TGTGCCAGCAGCACACTAGCGGGGGCCCTGAATGAGCAGTTCTTC. The encoded protein is CASSTLAGALNEQFF. The complete variable domain, with remaining parts taken from reference TRBV5-5 and TRBJ2-1, reads DAGVTQSPTHLIKTRGQQVTLRCSPISGHKSVSWYQQVLGQGPQFIFQYYEKEERGRGNFPDRFSARQFPNYSSELNVNALLLGDSALYLCASSTLAGALNEQFFGPGTRLTVL.

The chain employs TRBV6-5 and TRBJ1-2; D not resolved. CDR1 is MNHEY, CDR2 SVGAGI, per germline. The V and J ends lost 4 bases and 4 bases respectively, with 10 bases between them. This CDR3 has 13 amino acids. The CDR3 here is CASSFLGSYGYTF. In nucleotides, the CDR3 is TGTGCCAGCAGTTTTTTAGGTTCCTATGGCTACACCTTC.

This clone has a handful of counts. The V and J genes are TRBV19 and TRBJ1-5; maybe TRBD1 (5 bases). Trimming cost V 2 bases and J 4 bases, with 12 bases left between them. This CDR3 is built from 15 residues. CDR1 is LNHDA, CDR2 SQIVND, per germline (reference sequence). The CDR3 loop reads CASSIKVTENQPQHF. The CDR3 coding sequence is TGTGCCAGTAGTATAAAGGTGACAGAGAATCAGCCCCAGCATTTT.

The chain carries TRBV6-5 and TRBJ1-5; D not resolved. The CDR3 consists of 14 residues. Trimming took 7 bases from V and 0 from J, leaving 10 bases between them. Looked up from germline, CDR1 is MNHEY and CDR2 is SVGAGI. DNA for the CDR3: TGTGCCAGCAAGGGCAGAATTAGCAATCAGCCCCAGCATTTT. This sequence encodes CASKGRISNQPQHF.

This clone was seen a handful of times. The V and J genes are TRBV2 and TRBJ2-7; no reliable D call. CDR1 is SNHLY, CDR2 FYNNEI, per germline. Trimming cost V 0 bases and J 2 bases, with 11 bases left between them. This CDR3 has 15 residues. The DNA of the CDR3 is TGTGCCAGCAGTGAAGCGCTTGCCCGGACCTACGAGCAGTACTTC. This encodes CASSEALARTYEQYF.

This chain joins TRBV2 and TRBJ1-1; TRBD1 agrees at 10 bases. V dropped 6 bases and J dropped 5; count of bases not matched to a gene: 6. The CDR3 is made up of 14 amino acids. Germline assignment: CDR1 SNHLY and CDR2 FYNNEI. CDR3 nucleotides: TGTGCCAGCAGGGTCGACAGGGGGCTAACTGAAGCTTTCTTT. It yields the protein CASRVDRGLTEAFF.

The chain carries TRBV30 and TRBJ1-2; D gene uncertain. Trimming left V 5 bases short and J 6 bases short, with 22 bases between. CDR1 and CDR2 from the germline V gene are GTSNPN and SVGIG (reference sequence). This CDR3 region has 15 residues. The chain's CDR3 is CAWGEASRGWDGYTF. The CDR3 DNA is TGTGCCTGGGGGGAGGCCTCGCGAGGTTGGGATGGCTACACCTTC.

The genes are TRBV5-4 and TRBJ2-3; D call uncertain. V was cut by 0 bases and J by 2 bases, with 16 bases left in between. Germline V gene data show CDR1 as SGHNT and CDR2 as YYREEE (reference sequence). This CDR3 has 17 residues. Written as DNA, the CDR3 is TGTGCCAGCAGCTTGGACCAAGATAAACCTATCACAGATACGCAGTATTTT. Translated: CASSLDQDKPITDTQYF. The full variable domain, in which reference TRBV5-4 and TRBJ2-3 provide the parts outside the CDR3, is ETGVTQSPTHLIKTRGQQVTLRCSSQSGHNTVSWYQQALGQGPQFIFQYYREEENGRGNFPPRFSGLQFPNYSSELNVNALELDDSALYLCASSLDQDKPITDTQYFGPGTRLTVL.

The CDR3 DNA sequence: TGTGCCAGCAGCCAGGCCCCTTCAAGAACTGAAGCTTTCTTT. Translated: CASSQAPSRTEAFF. The chain employs TRBV3-1 (or the pseudogene TRBV3-2) and TRBJ1-1; no reliable D call. Germline V gene data show CDR1 as LGHDT and CDR2 as YNNKEL (reference sequence). The CDR3 sequence is 14 residues long. With 3 bases removed from V and 5 bases from J, the gap between germline ends came to 13 bases.

The chain recombines TRBV19 with TRBJ2-1; tentatively, D is TRBD1 (5 bases). Germline-derived CDR1 and CDR2 are LNHDA and SQIVND (reference sequence). V shed 2 bases and J shed 6 bases, with 14 bases lying between them. The CDR3 has 15 amino acids. CDR3 amino acids: CASSIRPGIFNEQFF. The CDR3 DNA reads as TGTGCCAGTAGTATAAGACCAGGGATATTCAATGAGCAGTTCTTC.